This TCR beta chain was identified during a study of neoadjuvant anti-PD-1 for oral cavity cancer. Study as a whole: Patients mostly received three to four biweekly nivolumab doses at 3 mg/kg before surgery. Patients without progression received a fourth nivolumab dose around day 43, then surgical resection on days 50-56.

CDR1 is MNHNS and CDR2 is SASEGT in the germline V gene. The length of the CDR3 is 14 residues. V lost 6 bases and J lost 3, with 11 bases in between. Time point of the sample: after neoadjuvant nivolumab, at surgical resection. These oral cavity squamous cell carcinomas were HPV-negative and locally advanced. Libraries were prepared by immunoSEQ multiplex PCR; TCRdb keeps only in-frame clonotypes and omits some of them. Seen here are some 15,000 clones, about three quarters observed once, and the top ten hold over 2.5%. This clone was found once. Sequences were derived from PBMCs, sampled after nivolumab (anti-PD-1) treatment. The source of this sequence is a person aged 35 to 85 with oral cavity squamous cell carcinoma. This chain connects TRBV6-1 to TRBJ1-4, with D possibly being TRBD1 (5 bases). The CDR3 reads CASRTVFPNEKLFF. CDR3 in DNA: TGTGCCAGCAGGACAGTTTTTCCTAATGAAAAACTGTTTTTT.